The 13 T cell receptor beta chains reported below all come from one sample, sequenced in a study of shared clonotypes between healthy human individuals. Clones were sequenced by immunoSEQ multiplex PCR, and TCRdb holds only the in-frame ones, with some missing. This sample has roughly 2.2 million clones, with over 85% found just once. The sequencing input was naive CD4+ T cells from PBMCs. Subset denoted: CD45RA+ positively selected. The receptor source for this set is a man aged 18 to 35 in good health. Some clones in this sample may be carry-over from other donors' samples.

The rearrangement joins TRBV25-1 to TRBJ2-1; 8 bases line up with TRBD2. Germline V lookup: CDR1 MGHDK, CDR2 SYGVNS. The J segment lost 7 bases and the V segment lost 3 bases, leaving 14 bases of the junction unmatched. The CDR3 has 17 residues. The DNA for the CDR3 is TGTGCCAGCAGTGACGGGGCTCACGGGAGGGTTCGGAATGAGCAGTTCTTC. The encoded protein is CASSDGAHGRVRNEQFF.

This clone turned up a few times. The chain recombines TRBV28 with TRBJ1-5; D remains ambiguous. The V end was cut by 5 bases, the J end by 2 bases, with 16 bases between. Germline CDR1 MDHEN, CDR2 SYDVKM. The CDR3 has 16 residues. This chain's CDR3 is CASSPGRKSGNQPQHF. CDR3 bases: TGTGCCAGCAGTCCAGGAAGGAAATCTGGCAATCAGCCCCAGCATTTT. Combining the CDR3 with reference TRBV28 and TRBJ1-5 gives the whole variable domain DVKVTQSSRYLVKRTGEKVFLECVQDMDHENMFWYRQDPGLGLRLIYFSYDVKMKEKGDIPEGYSVSREKKERFSLILESASTNQTSMYLCASSPGRKSGNQPQHFGDGTRLSIL.

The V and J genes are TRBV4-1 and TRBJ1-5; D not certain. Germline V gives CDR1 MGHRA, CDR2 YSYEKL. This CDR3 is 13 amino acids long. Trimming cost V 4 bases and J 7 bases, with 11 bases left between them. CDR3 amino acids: CASSLNQYQPQHF. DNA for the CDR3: TGCGCCAGCAGCCTCAACCAATACCAGCCCCAGCATTTT.

The CDR3 bases are TGTGCCAGCAGCCCTGCAGGGAGGTTAAACTATGGCTACACCTTC. The encoded protein is CASSPAGRLNYGYTF. The chain couples TRBV6-5 to TRBJ1-2; TRBD1 might be the D (5 bases). Germline V CDR1 and CDR2: MNHEY, SVGAGI. The CDR3 totals 15 residues. V lost 6 bases and J lost 2, with 16 bases in between.

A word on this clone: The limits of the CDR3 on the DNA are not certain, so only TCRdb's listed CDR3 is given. CDR3 protein: CAWSISARGNEQFF. The genes are TRBV30 and TRBJ2-1; TRBD2 is taken as the D call from the table, unchecked against the DNA. Ends included, the CDR3 has 14 residues. The germline gives CDR1 GTSNPN, CDR2 SVGIG (reference sequence).

The CDR3 nucleotides are TGTGCCAGCAGCCCCCAAAGGTCCGCTCCTAACACAGATACGCAGTATTTT. Amino acids: CASSPQRSAPNTDTQYF. The J gene is TRBJ2-3, the V gene TRBV7-8; no clear D gene. The CDR3 runs 17 residues. V lost 5 bases and J lost 2, with 20 bases in between. Germline assignment: CDR1 SGHVS and CDR2 FQNEAQ.

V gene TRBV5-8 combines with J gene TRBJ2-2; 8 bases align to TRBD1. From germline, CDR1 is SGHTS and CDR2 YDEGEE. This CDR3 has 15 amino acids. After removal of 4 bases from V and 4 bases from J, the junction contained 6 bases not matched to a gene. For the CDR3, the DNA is TGTGCCAGCAGCGTCTGGACAGGGAGCACCGGGGAGCTGTTTTTT. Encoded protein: CASSVWTGSTGELFF.

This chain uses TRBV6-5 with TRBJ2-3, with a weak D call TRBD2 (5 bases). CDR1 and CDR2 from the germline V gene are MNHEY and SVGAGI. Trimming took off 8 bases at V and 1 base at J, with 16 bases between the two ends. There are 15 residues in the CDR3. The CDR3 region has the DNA TGTGCCAGCGGCATGAGCGGAGCCCGCACAGATACGCAGTATTTT. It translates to CASGMSGARTDTQYF.

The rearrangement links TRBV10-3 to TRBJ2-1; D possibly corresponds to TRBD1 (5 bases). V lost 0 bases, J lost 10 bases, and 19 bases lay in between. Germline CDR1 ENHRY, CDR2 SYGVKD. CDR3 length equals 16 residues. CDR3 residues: CAISESFPEGVWEQFF. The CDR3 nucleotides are TGTGCCATCAGTGAGTCCTTCCCGGAAGGGGTTTGGGAGCAGTTCTTC.

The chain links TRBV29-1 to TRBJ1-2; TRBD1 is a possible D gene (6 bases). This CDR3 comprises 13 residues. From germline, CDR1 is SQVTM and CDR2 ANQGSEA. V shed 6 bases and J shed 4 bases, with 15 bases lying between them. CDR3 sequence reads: CSVGGVLTYGYTF. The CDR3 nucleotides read TGCAGCGTGGGGGGCGTCCTGACCTATGGCTACACCTTC.

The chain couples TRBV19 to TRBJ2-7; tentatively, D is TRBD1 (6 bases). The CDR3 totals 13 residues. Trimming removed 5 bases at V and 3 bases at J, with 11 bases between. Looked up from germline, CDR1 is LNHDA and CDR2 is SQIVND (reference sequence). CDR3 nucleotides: TGTGCCAGTAGTGCCCGGACAGACTACGAGCAGTACTTC. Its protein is CASSARTDYEQYF. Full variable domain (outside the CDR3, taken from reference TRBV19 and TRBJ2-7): DGGITQSPKYLFRKEGQNVTLSCEQNLNHDAMYWYRQDPGQGLRLIYYSQIVNDFQKGDIAEGYSVSREKKESFPLTVTSAQKNPTAFYLCASSARTDYEQYFGPGTRLTVT.

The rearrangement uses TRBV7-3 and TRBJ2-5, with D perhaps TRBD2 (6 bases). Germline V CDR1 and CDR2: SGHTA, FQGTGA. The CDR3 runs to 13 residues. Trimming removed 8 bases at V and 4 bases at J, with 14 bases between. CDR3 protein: CASCRRARETQYF. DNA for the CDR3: TGTGCCAGCTGTCGGAGGGCCAGAGAGACCCAGTACTTC.

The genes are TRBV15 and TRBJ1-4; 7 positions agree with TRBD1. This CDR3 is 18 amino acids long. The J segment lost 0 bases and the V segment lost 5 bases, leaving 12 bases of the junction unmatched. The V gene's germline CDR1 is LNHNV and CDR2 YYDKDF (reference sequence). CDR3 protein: CATSWWAGGRTTNEKLFF. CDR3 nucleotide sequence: TGTGCCACCAGCTGGTGGGCAGGGGGTAGAACAACTAATGAAAAACTGTTTTTT.